Listed here are 8 T cell receptor beta chains from one sample, sequenced in a study of cytomegalovirus exposure and HLA in healthy donors. The study ran its PCR with 60 Vbeta and 13 Jbeta primers. The protocol was immunoSEQ multiplex PCR, while the TCRdb copy is restricted to in-frame clones and leaves out a portion. The sample records some 90,000 clones, about 74% being singletons. The sample comprised PBMCs. These receptors came from a man between 35 and 55 years old in good health and CMV-seronegative.

V gene TRBV28 combines with J gene TRBJ1-5; tentatively, D is TRBD1 (5 bases). Trimming took 3 bases from V and 3 from J, leaving 6 bases between them. The V gene's germline CDR1 is MDHEN and CDR2 SYDVKM. The CDR3 is 13 residues long. CDR3 protein: CASSLTVNQPQHF. In DNA form, the CDR3 reads TGTGCCAGCAGTTTGACAGTCAATCAGCCCCAGCATTTT.

This chain connects TRBV5-1 to TRBJ1-6; 7 nucleotides match TRBD1. The V gene's germline CDR1 is SGHRS and CDR2 YFSETQ. The CDR3 spans 13 residues. J gave up 10 bases and V 0 bases, and 1 base lay outside the gene matches. CDR3 DNA sequence: TGCGCCAGCAGCTTGGGACAGGGCTCACCCCTCCACTTT. Its protein is CASSLGQGSPLHF.

V is TRBV7-2 and J is TRBJ2-7, with 10 nucleotides matching TRBD2. The V gene's germline CDR1 is SGHTA and CDR2 FQGNSA. V dropped 2 bases and J dropped 3; count of bases not matched to a gene: 4. The CDR3 totals 15 residues. CDR3 amino acids: CASSLRVAGGYEQYF. The CDR3 DNA reads as TGTGCCAGCAGCTTAAGGGTAGCGGGGGGCTACGAGCAGTACTTC.

In this sample, this clone turned up once. Other DNA sequences in this specimen translate into the identical CDR3. This rearrangement joins TRBV2 to TRBJ2-1; TRBD2 matches at 11 bases. V shed 0 bases and J 8 bases; nucleotides not matched to a gene: 6. CDR3 length: 16 amino acids. CDR1 and CDR2 from the germline V gene are SNHLY and FYNNEI. The CDR3 DNA follows: TGTGCCAGCAGTGAAGCTCTAGCGGGGGGCGCGCATGAGCAGTTCTTC. Translating it yields CASSEALAGGAHEQFF.

The chain uses TRBV4-1 and TRBJ2-3; the match to TRBD1 covers 7 bases. Losses at the gene ends were 4 bases for V and 0 bases for J; bases not matched to a gene: 7. The CDR3 covers 16 residues. Germline V gene lookup returns CDR1 MGHRA and CDR2 YSYEKL. The CDR3 DNA reads TGCGCCAGCAGCCGGGAACAGGGGATTAGCACAGATACGCAGTATTTT. This gives the protein CASSREQGISTDTQYF.

The chain couples TRBV11-2 to TRBJ1-6; TRBD1 is a possible D gene (6 bases). The V gene's germline CDR1 is SGHAT and CDR2 FQNNGV. Trimming cost V 1 base and J 9 bases, with 22 bases left between them. The CDR3 loop spans 18 amino acids. In nucleotides, the CDR3 is TGTGCCAGCAGCTTAGCGGGGCTGGGCAGGGGCGGCGGTTCACCCCTCCACTTT. The encoded protein is CASSLAGLGRGGGSPLHF.

The chain joins TRBV30 to TRBJ1-2, with D unresolved. The V gene lost 4 bases and the J gene lost 4 bases, with 10 bases spanning the gap. This CDR3 spans 12 amino acids. Germline V gene sequence: CDR1 GTSNPN, CDR2 SVGIG (reference sequence). The CDR3 coding sequence is TGTGCCTGGACTACCCCCCTCTATGGCTACACCTTC. Its protein is CAWTTPLYGYTF.

V is TRBV7-2 and J is TRBJ2-7; 7 bases line up with TRBD1. With 1 base clipped from V and 3 bases from J, the junction kept 3 bases outside the gene matches. In germline, CDR1 is SGHTA, CDR2 FQGNSA. The CDR3 length is 14 residues. CDR3 in amino acids: CASSLEGQSYEQYF. CDR3 in DNA: TGTGCCAGCAGCTTAGAGGGACAGAGCTACGAGCAGTACTTC. The whole variable domain, filled in from reference TRBV7-2 and TRBJ2-7, reads GAGVSQSPSNKVTEKGKDVELRCDPISGHTALYWYRQSLGQGLEFLIYFQGNSAPDKSGLPSDRFSAERTGGSVSTLTIQRTQQEDSAVYLCASSLEGQSYEQYFGPGTRLTVT.